Here is one T cell receptor beta chain with its context. This sample was included in a study of blood T cell repertoires in COVID-19. Whole-study context: Material from acute and convalescent COVID-19 was sourced from the United States, Italy and Spain. T cells, B-cell-depleted T cells, or PBMCs supplied cDNA or gDNA.

Libraries were prepared by immunoSEQ multiplex PCR; TCRdb keeps only in-frame clonotypes and omits some of them. The sample records 80,000 to 95,000 clones, around 80% being singletons. This CDR3 is 15 amino acids long. Germline V gene sequence: CDR1 SGHRS, CDR2 YFSETQ. V trimming: 4 bases; J trimming: 10 bases; junction bases outside the gene matches: 9. The chain carries TRBV5-1 and TRBJ2-7, with 15 bases fitting TRBD2. The specimen sequenced was peripheral blood. This sequence originates from a woman older than 75 with active or convalescent COVID-19. The CDR3 here is CASSPGTSGRPNQYF. CDR3 DNA sequence: TGCGCCAGCAGCCCCGGGACTAGCGGGAGGCCGAATCAGTACTTC.